This T cell receptor beta chain was observed in a study of T-cell reconstitution after alpha-beta-depleted transplantation in children (dated by TCRdb to the mid-2010s). About the study as a whole: Using TCR repertoire profiling, the study quantitatively followed how T-cell immune reconstitution unfolded in children after TCRalphabeta/CD19-depleted allogeneic hematopoietic cell transplantation.

The library was made by PCR. TCRdb names Illumina HiSeq 2500 as the instrument used. TCR library preparation used molecular barcoding, with unique molecular identifiers applied to normalize quantification of the TCRbeta repertoire. The raw public reads went through TCRdb reprocessing: fastp at Q25, MiXCR clone calling, in-frame beta chains kept. Each CDR3 protein appears once, grouped with its most common genes and DNA. For this sample there are 300,000 to 400,000 distinct CDR3 sequences; around 15% appear just once. The ten largest clones represent just over 40% of the sample. This clonotype was seen once. Its antigen target is currently unknown. Qualities for individual bases were not recorded, and no much larger clone is one base off. Support from one read is weak. Overall results and qualifications from the work: The apparently early alphabetaT-cell count recovery about two months after transplant was reportedly dependent on only several hundred rapidly expanded clones derived from non-depleted graft cells. In some patients, high TCRbeta diversity at day 60 was attributed to recipient T cells and intrathymic progenitors that had survived conditioning. Over the following months the frequencies of hyperexpanded clones went down, and after one year T-cell counts and TCRbeta diversity were mostly credited to newly produced T cells.

The treatment or condition label of this sample denotes: allogeneic hematopoietic cell transplantation with graft depleted of TCRalphabeta T cells and CD19 B cells. The transplant recipients were children given TCRalphabeta/CD19-depleted allogeneic hematopoietic cell grafts. The starting material was PBMCs, mostly from graft donor cells, obtained 360 days after TCRalphabeta/CD19-depleted stem cell transplant. This sequence was found in a male patient between 2 and 10 years old who had a stem cell transplant for acute lymphoblastic leukemia, so the T cells may come from the graft donor.

The CDR3 is CASSFFPNHNEQFF. The sequenced DNA: TGTGCCAGCAGCTTCTTTCCAAATCACAATGAGCAGTTCTTC. The chain uses TRBV27 and TRBJ2-1; confidence is insufficient to name the D gene. V is pared back by 6 bases and J by 5 bases, with 14 bases lying between the germline termini. The CDR3 has 14 amino acids, counting the end cysteine and phenylalanine. The kept DNA is CDR3 alone, 42 bases in frame from the first base. From the germline V gene (reference sequence), CDR1 is MNHEY and CDR2 is SMNVEV.